This TCR beta chain was observed in a study of shared clonotypes between healthy human individuals. Regarding the study as a whole: Clonotype sharing among donors likely depends on sequencing depth. Clonotypes that were shared across a handful of donors made up around 5.5% of naive CD4 clonotypes.

The CDR3 contains 15 residues. Germline CDR1 reads SGHTA; CDR2 reads FQGNSA. The V and J ends lost 3 bases and 5 bases, in that order; junction bases with no gene match: 5. Deep-level assay runs were performed. The protocol was immunoSEQ multiplex PCR, while the TCRdb copy is restricted to in-frame clones and leaves out a portion. The top ten clones hold around 0.38% of a sample with roughly 1,600,000 clones, around 98.5% of them seen once. A word on this clone: The target antigen is unknown.

The gene calls are TRBV7-2 and TRBJ2-1; 9 bases map to TRBD1. Sequenced material: naive CD4+ T cells sorted from blood. Subset: CD45RA+ positively selected. The clonotype was recovered from a man aged 25 to 40 in good health. In DNA, the CDR3 is TGTGCCAGCAGCTTGCCCGGGACAGGGAACAATGAGCAGTTCTTC. It yields the protein CASSLPGTGNNEQFF.